This passage covers 7 T cell receptor beta chains from one sample sequenced in a study of T-cell memory formation after mild COVID-19. TCRdb recomputed calls from the 5' RACE reads with MiXCR, one row per CDR3 protein. The top ten hold approximately 8.4% of the sample, which has around 510,000 distinct CDR3 sequences, approximately 21% seen once. The sample consisted of PBMCs or a T cell subset sorted from them (not recorded which). The source is an adult woman who had mild COVID-19 (a few samples of this study predate the infection). Cell type and time point are not known.

This chain links TRBV24-1 with TRBJ2-7; D might be TRBD1 (6 bases). The germline V gene has CDR1 KGHDR and CDR2 SFDVKD. Between the trimmed V and J ends, which lost 2 bases and 5 bases, there was a span of 9 bases. The CDR3 covers 13 residues. CDR3 loop: CATSDYRADEQYF. In nucleotides, the CDR3 is TGTGCCACCAGTGATTACAGGGCGGACGAGCAGTACTTC.

This clonotype was seen more than once but under ten times. The rearrangement joins TRBV24-1 to TRBJ2-4; D is perhaps TRBD2 (6 bases). V dropped 2 bases and J dropped 0 bases, with 16 bases sitting between them. The germline CDR1 and CDR2 sequences are KGHDR and SFDVKD. This CDR3 contains 18 residues. The DNA for the CDR3 is TGTGCCACCAGTGATTCGAAGGGACTCCACTTAGCCAAAAACATTCAGTACTTC. Translation gives CATSDSKGLHLAKNIQYF.

This clonotype was observed a few times. The rearrangement uses TRBV29-1 and TRBJ1-2, with TRBD1 matching 9 bases. The CDR3 consists of 14 residues. CDR1 SQVTM and CDR2 ANQGSEA come from the germline V gene. The V segment lost 3 bases and the J segment 8 bases; nucleotides outside the gene matches: 10. CDR3 coding DNA: TGCAGCGTTGAGGACAGGGGTATTAGATGGGGCTACACCTTC. Residues: CSVEDRGIRWGYTF.

The chain joins TRBV10-3 to TRBJ1-4, with D hard to call. CDR3 length: 12 residues. The V end was cut by 10 bases, the J end by 8 bases, with 14 bases between. Per germline, CDR1 ENHRY and CDR2 SYGVKD. This chain's CDR3 is CATGPRQEKLFF. CDR3 in DNA: TGTGCCACCGGACCGAGACAAGAAAAACTGTTTTTT.

This clonotype was counted once. The chain recombines TRBV4-2 with TRBJ2-1, with D perhaps given as TRBD1 or TRBD2 (5 bases each). Germline CDR1 and CDR2: LGHNA and YNFKEQ. The V and J ends lost 0 bases and 5 bases respectively, with 17 bases between them. There are 17 residues in the CDR3. In nucleotides, the CDR3 is TGTGCCAGCAGCCAAGATTGGGCCGGGACGGGCGACAATGAGCAGTTCTTC. Translated, it gives CASSQDWAGTGDNEQFF.

The V and J genes are TRBV12-3 or TRBV12-4 and TRBJ1-1; TRBD1 might be the D (6 bases). The V end lost 7 bases, the J end lost 7 bases, and 13 bases lay between the germline ends. This CDR3 is built from 12 residues. The CDR3 sequence: CASIPQGGEAFF. The CDR3 bases are TGTGCCAGCATCCCACAGGGAGGTGAAGCTTTCTTT.

This rearrangement joins TRBV18 to TRBJ2-1, with unresolved D. V lost 2 bases to trimming and J lost 0 bases, with 8 bases between them. This CDR3 is built from 15 residues. Germline values: CDR1 KGHSH, CDR2 LQKENI. CDR3 DNA sequence: TGTGCCAGCTCACCAGCGGTTTACTCCTACAATGAGCAGTTCTTC. Protein sequence: CASSPAVYSYNEQFF.